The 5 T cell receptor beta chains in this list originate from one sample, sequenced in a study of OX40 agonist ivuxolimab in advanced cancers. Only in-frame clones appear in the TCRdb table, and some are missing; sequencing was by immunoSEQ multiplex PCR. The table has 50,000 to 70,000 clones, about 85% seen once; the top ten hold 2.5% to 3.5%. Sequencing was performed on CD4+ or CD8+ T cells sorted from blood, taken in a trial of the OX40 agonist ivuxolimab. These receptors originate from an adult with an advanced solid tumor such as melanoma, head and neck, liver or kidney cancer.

DNA for the CDR3: TGTGCCAGCAGCCTCGCCGGATTGGGGACTAATGAAAAACTGTTTTTT. This encodes CASSLAGLGTNEKLFF. This chain joins TRBV28 and TRBJ1-4; D gene ambiguous. V lost 6 bases, J lost 2 bases, and 16 bases lay in between. Germline loops: CDR1 MDHEN, CDR2 SYDVKM. This CDR3 comprises 16 residues.

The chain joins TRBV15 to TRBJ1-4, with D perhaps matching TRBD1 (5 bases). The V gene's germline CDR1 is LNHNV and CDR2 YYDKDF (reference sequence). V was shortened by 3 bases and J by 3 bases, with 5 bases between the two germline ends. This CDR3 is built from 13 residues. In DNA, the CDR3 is TGTGCCACCAGCAGCAGGGCTAATGAAAAACTGTTTTTT. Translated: CATSSRANEKLFF.

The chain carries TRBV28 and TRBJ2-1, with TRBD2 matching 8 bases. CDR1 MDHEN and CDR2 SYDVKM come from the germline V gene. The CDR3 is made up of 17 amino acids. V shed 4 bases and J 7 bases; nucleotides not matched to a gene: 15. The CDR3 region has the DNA TGTGCCAGCAGTTCATATCTTCGGGCTAGCGGGCGTAATGAGCAGTTCTTC. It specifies CASSSYLRASGRNEQFF.

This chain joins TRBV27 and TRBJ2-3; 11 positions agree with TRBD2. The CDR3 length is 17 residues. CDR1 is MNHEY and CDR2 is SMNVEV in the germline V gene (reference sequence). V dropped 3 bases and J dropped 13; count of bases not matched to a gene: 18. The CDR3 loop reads CASSFSGLAVGPFGKYF. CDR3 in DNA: TGTGCCAGCAGTTTCTCGGGACTAGCGGTAGGACCATTTGGGAAGTATTTT.

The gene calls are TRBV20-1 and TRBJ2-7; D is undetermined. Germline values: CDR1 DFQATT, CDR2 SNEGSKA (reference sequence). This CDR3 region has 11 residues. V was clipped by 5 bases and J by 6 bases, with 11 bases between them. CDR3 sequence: CSAGPVSEQYF. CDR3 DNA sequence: TGCAGTGCTGGCCCGGTCTCCGAGCAGTACTTC.